These 29 T cell receptor beta chains originate from one sample sequenced in a study of blood T cell repertoires in COVID-19. The data were produced by immunoSEQ multiplex PCR, yet TCRdb's version contains in-frame clones alone and is incomplete. The sample includes 150,000 to 200,000 clones, approximately 88% of them seen just once. The sequenced sample was PBMCs or T cells enriched from blood (not recorded which). The source is a man between 65 and 85 years old who had been exposed to COVID-19.

The V and J genes are TRBV14 and TRBJ1-6, with 10 bases that match TRBD1. The CDR3 extends over 15 amino acids. Germline assignment: CDR1 SGHDN and CDR2 FVKESK. Trimming removed 4 bases from V and 7 bases from J; junction bases left unmatched: 4. CDR3 coding DNA: TGTGCCAGCAGCCTGGGACAGGGGCGCAATTCACCCCTCCACTTT. Protein product: CASSLGQGRNSPLHF.

The V call is TRBV5-6, the J call TRBJ2-7; D gene ambiguous. Germline V gives CDR1 SGHDT, CDR2 YYEEEE. The CDR3 runs 13 residues. Trimming took 0 bases from V and 3 from J, leaving 7 bases between them. Here the CDR3 reads CASSLGRSYEQYF. The DNA of the CDR3 is TGTGCCAGCAGCTTGGGCAGAAGCTACGAGCAGTACTTC.

V is TRBV6-2 or TRBV6-3 and J is TRBJ2-1; 10 nucleotides align to TRBD2. Germline CDR1 and CDR2: MNHEY and SVGEGT. Germline trimming cut 6 bases from V and 6 bases from J; bases unmatched to any gene: 8. The CDR3 runs to 15 residues. CDR3 DNA sequence: TGTGCCAGCAGCCCCGGGACTAGCGCCTCCAATGAGCAGTTCTTC. This sequence encodes CASSPGTSASNEQFF.

The chain couples TRBV5-8 to TRBJ1-2; D perhaps matches TRBD1 (5 bases). V shed 5 bases and J shed 4 bases, with 15 bases lying between them. The CDR3 length is 14 residues. Germline V gene data show CDR1 as SGHTS and CDR2 as YDEGEE. The CDR3 reads CASRLLGQGYGYTF. For the CDR3, the DNA is TGTGCCAGCAGGCTTCTGGGCCAGGGCTATGGCTACACCTTC.

This clone occurred once. The chain recombines TRBV28 with TRBJ2-3, with D tentatively TRBD2 (5 bases). CDR1 is MDHEN and CDR2 is SYDVKM in the germline V gene. Trimming took off 10 bases at V and 8 bases at J, with 25 bases between the two ends. The CDR3 consists of 15 residues. In DNA, the CDR3 is TGTGCCACCGAATCCGCTAGCCTCGGGCCTGGTACGCAGTATTTT. Protein sequence: CATESASLGPGTQYF.

CDR3 in amino acids: CASSNWGLSGGEQFF. CDR3 coding DNA: TGTGCCAGCAGCAACTGGGGACTCTCCGGTGGTGAGCAGTTCTTC. The gene calls are TRBV2 and TRBJ2-1; perhaps TRBD2 as D (6 bases). Per the germline V gene, CDR1 is SNHLY and CDR2 is FYNNEI. This CDR3 is 15 amino acids long. The V end was cut by 6 bases, the J end by 9 bases, with 21 bases between.

The rearrangement joins TRBV15 to TRBJ2-7, with D unclear. The CDR3 is 13 residues long. The germline gives CDR1 LNHNV, CDR2 YYDKDF (reference sequence). The V and J ends lost 4 bases and 2 bases respectively, with 9 bases between them. CDR3 region: CATSNGATYEQYF. DNA of the CDR3: TGTGCCACCAGCAATGGAGCGACCTACGAGCAGTACTTC.

This chain connects TRBV6-5 to TRBJ2-7, with a tentative D call TRBD1 (5 bases). CDR3 length: 14 residues. CDR1 is MNHEY and CDR2 is SVGAGI in the germline V gene. The V end was cut by 0 bases, the J end by 2 bases, with 8 bases between. CDR3 sequence reads: CASSYSSGTYEQYF. In DNA form, the CDR3 reads TGTGCCAGCAGTTACTCGTCAGGGACCTACGAGCAGTACTTC.

The V call is TRBV6-2 or TRBV6-3, the J call TRBJ1-1; TRBD1 aligns across 7 bases. This CDR3 has 19 amino acids. With 0 bases clipped from V and 0 bases from J, the junction kept 13 bases outside the gene matches. Germline CDR1 reads MNHEY; CDR2 reads SVGEGT. CDR3 bases: TGTGCCAGCAGTTACTCCCCCGTGACAGGGAGAACATTGAACACTGAAGCTTTCTTT. Translated, it gives CASSYSPVTGRTLNTEAFF.

The CDR3 protein is CASSFRQGPAGEQYF. The CDR3 region has the DNA TGTGCCAGCAGCTTCAGACAGGGTCCTGCGGGCGAGCAGTACTTC. This chain joins TRBV7-9 and TRBJ2-7; TRBD1 agrees at 7 bases. This CDR3 comprises 15 residues. Germline CDR1 reads SEHNR; CDR2 reads FQNEAQ (reference sequence). The J segment lost 6 bases and the V segment lost 3 bases, leaving 11 bases of the junction unmatched.

The chain links TRBV5-4 to TRBJ1-6; 7 positions agree with TRBD1. V lost 4 bases to trimming and J lost 5 bases; unmatched junction nucleotides: 6. The CDR3 loop spans 15 amino acids. Per the germline V gene, CDR1 is SGHNT and CDR2 is YYREEE (reference sequence). As DNA, the CDR3 is TGTGCCAGCAGCGGCCGGACAGGCGATAATTCACCCCTCCACTTT. Protein product: CASSGRTGDNSPLHF.

The chain carries TRBV2 and TRBJ2-7; 9 bases map to TRBD2. CDR3 length: 14 residues. Unmatched junction bases numbered 3, after V lost 5 bases and J lost 1 base. Germline CDR1 reads SNHLY; CDR2 reads FYNNEI. In nucleotides, the CDR3 is TGTGCCAGCAGTCTCAGCGGGGGGTCCTACGAGCAGTACTTC. This translates into CASSLSGGSYEQYF. Drawing the rest from reference TRBV2 and TRBJ2-7, the complete variable domain is EPEVTQTPSHQVTQMGQEVILRCVPISNHLYFYWYRQILGQKVEFLVSFYNNEISEKSEIFDDQFSVERPDGSNFTLKIRSTKLEDSAMYFCASSLSGGSYEQYFGPGTRLTVT.

The chain employs TRBV19 and TRBJ1-1; D gene ambiguous. V was trimmed by 7 bases and J by 5 bases, leaving 17 bases between them. The CDR3 has 14 residues. Germline V gives CDR1 LNHDA, CDR2 SQIVND (reference sequence). CDR3 region: CASNLNTGGTEAFF. The DNA for the CDR3 is TGTGCCAGTAACTTGAACACCGGAGGAACTGAAGCTTTCTTT.

The genes are TRBV12-3 or TRBV12-4 and TRBJ2-1; tentative D call: TRBD1 (5 bases). V was clipped by 3 bases and J by 9 bases, with 9 bases between them. The CDR3 has 12 amino acids. The CDR3 DNA sequence: TGTGCCAGCAGTTTGGGGCAGGTTGAGCAGTTCTTC. The encoded protein is CASSLGQVEQFF.

In this sample, this clone turned up a few times. This rearrangement joins TRBV7-9 to TRBJ1-5; the D is unclear. This CDR3 comprises 13 residues. CDR1 is SEHNR, CDR2 FQNEAQ, per germline (reference sequence). Trimming took 5 bases from V and 2 from J, leaving 7 bases between them. CDR3 protein: CASSPDGNQPQHF. The CDR3 DNA reads as TGTGCCAGCAGCCCAGATGGCAATCAGCCCCAGCATTTT.

V gene TRBV10-1 combines with J gene TRBJ2-3; 8 nucleotides align to TRBD1. This CDR3 region has 15 residues. The junction had 10 bases not matched to a gene; V was cut back by 1 base and J by 10 bases. Germline V gene sequence: CDR1 WNHNN, CDR2 SYGVQD (reference sequence). Written as DNA, the CDR3 is TGCGCCAGCAGTGAGTTCCCGGGACAGGACCCCCCGCAGTATTTT. Translated: CASSEFPGQDPPQYF.

The genes are TRBV6-2 or TRBV6-3 and TRBJ2-6; D not certain. The CDR3 is 15 amino acids. Per germline, CDR1 MNHEY and CDR2 SVGEGT. V was cut by 6 bases and J by 0 bases, with 9 bases left in between. In nucleotides, the CDR3 is TGTGCCAGCAGCCACAGAAGCTCTGGGGCCAACGTCCTGACTTTC. Translation: CASSHRSSGANVLTF.

This CDR3 is CASSPHQTSSYNEQFF. Written as DNA, the CDR3 is TGTGCCAGCAGCCCCCATCAGACTAGCTCCTACAATGAGCAGTTCTTC. This chain uses TRBV11-1 with TRBJ2-1; a possible D gene is TRBD2 (6 bases). Per the germline V gene, CDR1 is SGHAT and CDR2 is FQDESV (reference sequence). The CDR3 contains 16 residues. V dropped 5 bases and J dropped 0 bases, with 14 bases sitting between them.

The V and J genes are TRBV30 and TRBJ2-7; 7 nucleotides align to TRBD1. The CDR3 runs to 15 residues. The junction had 9 bases not matched to a gene; V was cut back by 3 bases and J by 1 base. Germline lookup yields CDR1 GTSNPN and CDR2 SVGIG (reference sequence). CDR3 in DNA: TGTGCCTGGAGCCCCCTGTCGGGACAGTCCTACGAGCAGTACTTC. Translation: CAWSPLSGQSYEQYF.

The chain combines TRBV7-9 with TRBJ2-7, with TRBD1 matching over 7 bases. The CDR3 is 14 amino acids. Germline trimming cut 5 bases from V and 3 bases from J; bases unmatched to any gene: 7. Germline CDR1 and CDR2: SEHNR and FQNEAQ (reference sequence). CDR3 bases: TGTGCCAGCAGCCCCCGGACAGGAGACTACGAGCAGTACTTC. It translates to CASSPRTGDYEQYF.

The genes are TRBV14 and TRBJ1-2; D is undetermined. The CDR3 consists of 13 residues. V lost 2 bases and J lost 0, with 4 bases in between. The germline V gene has CDR1 SGHDN and CDR2 FVKESK. The CDR3 loop reads CASSQSANYGYTF. The CDR3 DNA reads as TGTGCCAGCAGCCAATCAGCTAACTATGGCTACACCTTC.

The rearrangement links TRBV3-1 (or the pseudogene TRBV3-2) to TRBJ1-2; D ambiguous. The CDR3 contains 13 residues. Germline V gives CDR1 LGHDT, CDR2 YNNKEL (reference sequence). Trimming removed 0 bases at V and 4 bases at J, with 6 bases between. The CDR3 loop reads CASSQDGVYGYTF. The CDR3 nucleotides are TGTGCCAGCAGCCAAGACGGGGTCTATGGCTACACCTTC.

This clone has only one observation. The V gene is TRBV9, the J gene TRBJ2-3; unclear D gene. The CDR3 is 12 residues long. Germline CDR1 is SGDLS and CDR2 is YYNGEE. V was cut by 4 bases and J by 5 bases, with 8 bases left in between. The CDR3 here is CASSRNVDTQYF. In DNA form, the CDR3 reads TGTGCCAGCAGCCGTAATGTAGATACGCAGTATTTT.

V and J are TRBV5-1 and TRBJ1-2; 7 bases line up with TRBD1. The germline CDR1 and CDR2 sequences are SGHRS and YFSETQ. The CDR3 is 15 residues long. Losses at the gene ends were 3 bases for V and 8 bases for J; bases not matched to a gene: 13. The CDR3 here is CASSSGQARVEGYTF. CDR3 sequence (DNA): TGCGCCAGCAGCTCCGGACAGGCACGAGTAGAGGGCTACACCTTC.

The rearrangement joins TRBV10-3 to TRBJ2-7; D is perhaps TRBD2 (7 bases). Trimming left V 3 bases short and J 3 bases short, with 18 bases between. Germline lookup yields CDR1 ENHRY and CDR2 SYGVKD. The CDR3 consists of 16 residues. CDR3 in DNA: TGTGCCATCAGTGAAGGGGGTAAGCGGGGCAACTACGAGCAGTACTTC. Protein product: CAISEGGKRGNYEQYF.

V and J are TRBV9 and TRBJ1-1; 8 nucleotides align to TRBD1. The V segment lost 0 bases and the J segment 8 bases; nucleotides outside the gene matches: 9. This CDR3 has 15 residues. In germline, CDR1 is SGDLS, CDR2 YYNGEE. As DNA, the CDR3 is TGTGCCAGCAGCGTAGCCCAAGGACAGGGTGAAGAAGCTTTCTTT. Translating gives CASSVAQGQGEEAFF.

The chain joins TRBV6-2 or TRBV6-3 to TRBJ1-5; no reliable D call. In germline, CDR1 is MNHEY, CDR2 SVGEGT. CDR3 size: 14 residues. V gave up 4 bases and J gave up 0 bases, with 7 bases separating them. CDR3 coding DNA: TGTGCCAGCAGTTGGACTGATAGCAATCAGCCCCAGCATTTT. This encodes CASSWTDSNQPQHF.

The CDR3 nucleotides are TGTGCCAGCTCGACTAGCGGGGGCAACAATGAGCAGTTCTTC. This encodes CASSTSGGNNEQFF. The rearrangement uses TRBV6-5 and TRBJ2-1; TRBD2 aligns across 12 bases. The CDR3 totals 14 residues. Germline V CDR1 and CDR2: MNHEY, SVGAGI. J was trimmed by 5 bases and V by 8 bases; bases with no gene match: 4.

The V call is TRBV19, the J call TRBJ1-5; TRBD1 might be the D (5 bases). The germline V gene has CDR1 LNHDA and CDR2 SQIVND (reference sequence). The CDR3 has 13 amino acids. Trimming took off 0 bases at V and 6 bases at J, with 6 bases between the two ends. The CDR3 reads CASSIDRVQPQHF. The CDR3 nucleotides are TGTGCCAGTAGTATAGACAGGGTTCAGCCCCAGCATTTT. The complete variable domain, with remaining parts taken from reference TRBV19 and TRBJ1-5, reads DGGITQSPKYLFRKEGQNVTLSCEQNLNHDAMYWYRQDPGQGLRLIYYSQIVNDFQKGDIAEGYSVSREKKESFPLTVTSAQKNPTAFYLCASSIDRVQPQHFGDGTRLSIL.